This T cell receptor beta chain was obtained from a study of PD-L1 blockade in urothelial cancer. TCRdb's copy holds only in-frame clones and misses some; the assay was immunoSEQ multiplex PCR. Of fewer than 85,000 clones listed, 84% were seen once; the top ten hold over 8.5%. Time point given: pretreatment peripheral blood. CDR1 is SGHTA and CDR2 is FQGNSA in the germline V gene. This CDR3 contains 15 residues. V lost 3 bases, J lost 4 bases, and 7 bases stayed unmatched. The J gene is TRBJ1-2, the V gene TRBV7-2, with 8 positions matching TRBD1. The TCR originated in a woman aged 65 to 85 with urothelial cancer. Sequencing was performed on PBMCs, taken around atezolizumab (anti-PD-L1) treatment. The CDR3 reads CASSFRTGRPYGYTF. The CDR3 DNA reads as TGTGCCAGCAGCTTTCGGACAGGGCGACCCTATGGCTACACCTTC.